This T cell receptor beta chain derives from a study of blood T cell repertoires in COVID-19. Repertoires were generated with immunoSEQ multiplex PCR, while TCRdb's copy carries only in-frame clones and drops some. The repertoire consists of 100,000 to 120,000 clones, with about 85% occurring once and the leading ten covering roughly 1.6%. Trimming took 1 base from V and 7 from J; bases not matched to a gene: 10. The germline V gene encodes CDR1 LGHNA and CDR2 YNFKEQ. The CDR3 spans 17 residues. The TCR comes from a man aged 50-59 years with acute or convalescent COVID-19. The chain recombines TRBV4-2 with TRBJ1-6; TRBD1 matches 7 bases. The sequenced material came from peripheral blood. The CDR3 reads CASSQGGPGTVNSPLHF. The CDR3 nucleotides read TGTGCCAGCAGCCAAGGAGGACCCGGGACAGTGAATTCACCCCTCCACTTT.